This is a list of T cell receptor beta chains from one sample in a study of tumor-infiltrating lymphocytes in primary liver carcinoma. Each CDR3 protein is one row after TCRdb ran MiXCR on the multiplex PCR reads. Of approximately 92,000 distinct CDR3 sequences in the sample, around three quarters are singletons; the top ten hold roughly 10%. The specimen was liver tumor tissue from sampling region 5. These receptors all stem from a woman in her sixties with primary liver carcinoma and hepatitis B virus infection. CDR3s include the opening cysteine and the closing phenylalanine or tryptophan. The order of the fields is clone size, V gene, D gene, J gene, CDR3 DNA, CDR3 protein. A D gene is named only where the DNA matches it firmly. A row's size may be missing; if present it is once, few, many or a size class.

.	TRBV6-1	.	TRBJ2-7	TGTGCCAGCAGTATAACTAGCACTACTACGGAGCAGTACTTC	CASSITSTTTEQYF
.	TRBV6-5	.	TRBJ2-2	TGTGCCTGTAGCCCCCCCCCGACAGGTGTCGGGACTAACGTCGGGGAGCTGTTTTTT	CACSPPPTGVGTNVGELFF
.	TRBV5-1	TRBD2	TRBJ2-1	TGCGCCAGCAATATCGGGACTAGCGCCCGCATTGAGCAGTTTTTC	CASNIGTSARIEQFF
.	TRBV11-2	.	TRBJ2-7	TGTGTCAGCAGCTTCCAGGGGGTAGGGGGGGAGCAGTACTTC	CVSSFQGVGGEQYF
.	TRBV6-5	.	TRBJ2-1	TGTGTCAGCAGTTACGAGGCACACAATGAGCAGTTCTTC	CVSSYEAHNEQFF
.	TRBV11-2	.	TRBJ2-5	TGTGCCAGCAGCTTAGATAAGGGAGAGGCCCAGTGCTTC	CASSLDKGEAQCF
many	TRBV4-1	.	TRBJ2-3	TGCGCCAGCAGCCAAGGATGGCAGGGAGGACTTGGAGATACGCAGTATTTT	CASSQGWQGGLGDTQYF
many	TRBV6-5	.	TRBJ2-3	TGTGCCACCCAACGCTCCGATACGCAGTATTTT	CATQRSDTQYF
medium-sized	TRBV11-3	TRBD2	TRBJ2-1	TGTGCCAGCAGCTTAGGTGGGACTAGCGGGAGAAATGAGCAGTTCTTC	CASSLGGTSGRNEQFF
.	TRBV19	.	TRBJ1-2	TGTGCCAGCCTCGGGGGTGGCTACACCTTC	CASLGGGYTF
.	TRBV11-2	.	TRBJ2-1	TGTGCCAGCAGTTTAGACCGGGTAAGAGAGCAGCTCTTC	CASSLDRVREQLF
.	TRBV28	TRBD1	TRBJ2-2	TGTGCCAGTAATACAGGGGGAGAGTACATCGGGGAGCTGTTTTTT	CASNTGGEYIGELFF
.	TRBV6-1	.	TRBJ2-6	TGTACCAGCAGTGAAGTACGGGGGGCCCTTGGAGCCAACGTCCTGACTTTC	CTSSEVRGALGANVLTF
once	TRBV28	.	TRBJ2-1	TGTGCCAACAGTTTAGGGACTTTTGTCTTCTTCTACAATGAGCAGTTCTTC	CANSLGTFVFFYNEQFF
.	TRBV2	.	TRBJ2-6	TGTGCCAGCAGTCATACACGCATGGGCTCTGGGGCCAACGTCCTGACTTTC	CASSHTRMGSGANVLTF
.	TRBV29-1	TRBD2	TRBJ2-1	TGCAGCTTTACAAACACGGGACTAGCGGGAGACGAGCAGTTCTTC	CSFTNTGLAGDEQFF
.	TRBV11-2	.	TRBJ2-3	TGTACCAGCAGCCTGCGACGTGGGGATACGCAGTATTTT	CTSSLRRGDTQYF
once	TRBV4-1	.	TRBJ2-7	TGTGCCAGGAGCCAACCCAGGACCCCCTACGAGCAGTACTTC	CARSQPRTPYEQYF
few	TRBV7-3	.	TRBJ2-3	TGTGCCAGCAGCTTAAGGCCCATCGTCCCAGGGACCCGGGTCCCAAATTGCACAGATACGCAGTATTTT	CASSLRPIVPGTRVPNCTDTQYF
once	TRBV29-1	.	TRBJ2-3	TGTAGCGTTGAGACCGCGGCAGATACGCAGTATTTT	CSVETAADTQYF
many	TRBV6-1	TRBD2	TRBJ2-1	TGTGCCAGCAGGGACACTAGCGGGAGCCATCTGTCGGATGAGCAGTTCTTC	CASRDTSGSHLSDEQFF
.	TRBV11-3	.	TRBJ2-3	TGTGCCAGCAGACTGTTCGGCGATACACAGTATTTT	CASRLFGDTQYF
.	TRBV18	.	TRBJ1-5	TGTGCCTGCTCAAGTGGCAATCAGGCCCAGCATTTT	CACSSGNQAQHF
few	TRBV28	.	TRBJ1-4	TGTGCCAGCAGTCCCGCCGGCGGCGTGGTTGAAAAACTGTTTTTT	CASSPAGGVVEKLFF
.	TRBV11-3	.	TRBJ1-1	TGTGCCGGCAACTCACGACAGAAGCATGAAGCTTTCTTT	CAGNSRQKHEAFF
.	TRBV14	.	TRBJ2-2	TGTGCCAACAGCCAAAAACTCACAGCGAAAACCGGGGAGCTGTTTTTT	CANSQKLTAKTGELFF
.	TRBV6-1	.	TRBJ2-3	TGTGCCAGCGGTGATGGTGGCCCTACAGTTACGCAGTATTTT	CASGDGGPTVTQYF
.	TRBV4-1	.	TRBJ1-5	TGCGCCAGCAGCCAGGTGCACAGGGCGGATCAACCCCAGCATTTT	CASSQVHRADQPQHF
.	TRBV11-2	.	TRBJ1-1	TGTACCAGCAGGGATTGCGGTGAAGCTTTCTTT	CTSRDCGEAFF
many	TRBV28	TRBD1	TRBJ1-1	TGTGCCAGCAGTTGGGGACAGGCTAACACTGAAGCTTTCTTT	CASSWGQANTEAFF
.	TRBV11-1	.	TRBJ2-1	TGTGCCTGCAGGTTAGGGGGGACGACTTACAATGAGCAGTTCTTC	CACRLGGTTYNEQFF
.	TRBV11-3	.	TRBJ2-1	TGTGCCAGCAGCTCCCGGGGGGCGCTGACCATGGGTATTGAGCAGTTCTTC	CASSSRGALTMGIEQFF
.	TRBV11-2	TRBD2	TRBJ2-3	TGTGTCAGCAACTTAGATCTAAGTAGGTTAGCGGGAGAAGAGATAGATACGCAGTATTTT	CVSNLDLSRLAGEEIDTQYF
.	TRBV5-1	.	TRBJ2-7	TGCGCCAGCAGCTTGGACAGGGAGCAGTGCTTT	CASSLDREQCF
.	TRBV11-1	.	TRBJ2-2	TGTGCCAGCAGCCCTGGACAGTGGTTCACCGGGGAGCTGCTTTTT	CASSPGQWFTGELLF
.	TRBV6-6	.	TRBJ1-2	TGTGCCAGCAGTAAGGGAGGTGGGGATGGCTACACCTTC	CASSKGGGDGYTF
.	TRBV6-2/TRBV6-3	.	TRBJ2-2	TGTGCCAGCAGTTACTCGAGATTTCGGACAGATAACACTGGGGAGCTGTTTTTT	CASSYSRFRTDNTGELFF
.	TRBV5-1	TRBD2	TRBJ2-2	TGCGCCAGCAGCCTCTGGATAGCGGGTACCGGGGAGCTGTTTTTT	CASSLWIAGTGELFF
.	TRBV6-2/TRBV6-3	.	TRBJ1-1	TGTGCCAGCAGTTTACGGAGAGGGAAAGCTATCTTT	CASSLRRGKAIF
many	TRBV5-4	.	TRBJ2-3	TGTGCCAGCAGCTTGGCCTCCGGGAGAAGGACAGATACGCAGTATTTT	CASSLASGRRTDTQYF
many	TRBV12-3/TRBV12-4	.	TRBJ2-1	TGTGCCAGCACCCTTAGGGTCGGGGGAGGCAATGAGCAGTTCTTC	CASTLRVGGGNEQFF
.	TRBV12-3/TRBV12-4	.	TRBJ2-7	TGTACCAGCAGTCCTGTAGGGGCCATGGGTGAGCAGTACTTC	CTSSPVGAMGEQYF
.	TRBV4-2	TRBD2	TRBJ2-3	TGTGCCAACAGCCCAGATATGGCGGGAGAAGCAGATACGCAGTATTTT	CANSPDMAGEADTQYF
.	TRBV11-3	.	TRBJ1-1	TGTGCCAGCAGCTTGACAGTGAACACTGAAGCTTTCTTT	CASSLTVNTEAFF
once	TRBV2	.	TRBJ2-7	TGTGCCAGCAAGGTAGGACAGTGCCGCGAGCAGTACTTC	CASKVGQCREQYF
many	TRBV29-1	.	TRBJ1-2	TGCAGCGTTGAAGGGCAGGGCGATGGCTACACCTTC	CSVEGQGDGYTF
.	TRBV11-2	.	TRBJ2-5	TGTGCGAGCAGCTTAGATTCCAAGGGGACCCGGTACTTC	CASSLDSKGTRYF
once	TRBV7-8	.	TRBJ1-2	TGTGCCAGCAGCCCGGGAGCCAGCGTCTACTATGGCTACACCTTC	CASSPGASVYYGYTF
.	TRBV5-1	.	TRBJ1-3	TGCGTCAGCAGCTTGGCCAGAGGGACTGGAAACACCATATATTTT	CVSSLARGTGNTIYF
many	TRBV4-1	TRBD2	TRBJ2-5	TGCGCCAGCAGCCAAGAAATCGGGAGGGCTGGTTTTGAGACCCAGTACTTC	CASSQEIGRAGFETQYF
.	TRBV6-1	.	TRBJ2-5	TGTGCCAGCAGTGCAAGGGGGAACTTCCTGGAGACCCAGTACTTC	CASSARGNFLETQYF
.	TRBV11-2	.	TRBJ1-2	TGTGCCAGCGGCCTCGGGACACCGGAGGGTTTCTATGGCCACACCTTC	CASGLGTPEGFYGHTF
.	TRBV11-3	.	TRBJ1-1	TGTGCAAGCAGCGCAGCATGGACCAGGTACACTGAAGCTTTCTTT	CASSAAWTRYTEAFF
.	TRBV5-1	TRBD2	TRBJ2-7	TGCGCCAGCAGCTTAATACTAGCGAGAGGCTCCTACGAGCAGTACTTC	CASSLILARGSYEQYF
few	TRBV29-1	.	TRBJ1-2	TGCAGCGTCGCCGTCTCAGGGGCAGGATTTTATGGCTATACCTTC	CSVAVSGAGFYGYTF
few	TRBV6-1	.	TRBJ2-7	TGTGTCAGTGGACAGCACTCCTACGAGCAGTACTTC	CVSGQHSYEQYF
.	TRBV29-1	TRBD1	TRBJ1-1	TGCAGCGTTCTTATAGGGACAGGGAACACTGAAGCTTTCTTT	CSVLIGTGNTEAFF